This T cell receptor (beta chain) was sequenced during a study of T cells in Graves' hyperthyroidism and ophthalmopathy. Notes on the study in general: Model-based prediction identified ophthalmopathy a median roughly six months prior to its onset.

Ophthalmopathy patients all had a Clinical Activity Score of at least 3, a NOSPECS grade of at least 4 and disease under 3 months old. RNA transcripts provided the source from which TCR beta CDR3 regions were amplified. The primer set for the first-round RT-PCR of the TCR CDR3 was HTBI. MiXCR, applied by TCRdb to the multiplex PCR reads, yields one record per CDR3 protein. The sample lists approximately 600,000 distinct CDR3 sequences; about a fifth were seen once. Concerning this clonotype: Its cognate antigen is unknown.

The V gene end was trimmed by 5 bases and the J gene end by 0 bases; junction bases not matched to a gene: 12. From germline, CDR1 is MGHDK and CDR2 SYGVNS. The CDR3 extends over 19 amino acids. The material sequenced was blood. This rearrangement joins TRBV25-1 to TRBJ2-1; 11 bases align to TRBD2. The receptor was derived from a man aged 25 to 40 with Graves' ophthalmopathy. The CDR3 region has the DNA TGTGCCAGCAGTTTAGCGGGAGGGCAATCTACTAGCTCCTACAATGAGCAGTTCTTC. This translates into CASSLAGGQSTSSYNEQFF.